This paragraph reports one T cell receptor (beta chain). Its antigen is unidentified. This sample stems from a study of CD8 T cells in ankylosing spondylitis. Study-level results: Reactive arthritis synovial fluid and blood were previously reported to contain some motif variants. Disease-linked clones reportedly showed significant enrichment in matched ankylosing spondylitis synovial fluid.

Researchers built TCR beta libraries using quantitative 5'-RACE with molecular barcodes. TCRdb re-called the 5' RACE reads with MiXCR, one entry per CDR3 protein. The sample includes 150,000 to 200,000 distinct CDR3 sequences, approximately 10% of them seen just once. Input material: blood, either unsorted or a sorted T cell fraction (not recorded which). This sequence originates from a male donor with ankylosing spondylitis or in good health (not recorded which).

CDR3 coding DNA: TGTGCCAGCAGTGAATCCCACAGCACCTACGAGCAGTACTTC. This gives the protein CASSESHSTYEQYF. This chain links TRBV6-1 with TRBJ2-7; no clear D gene. The V end lost 2 bases, the J end lost 2 bases, and 10 bases lay between the germline ends. In germline, CDR1 is MNHNS, CDR2 SASEGT. This CDR3 is built from 14 residues.